This T cell receptor beta chain appears in the sequencing data of a study of blood T cell repertoires in COVID-19. Study details: The United States, Italy and Spain were the sources of the acute and convalescent COVID-19 samples. The analysed material was cDNA or gDNA that came from T cells, B-cell-depleted T cells, or PBMCs.

Germline lookup yields CDR1 ENHRY and CDR2 SYGVKD. Trimming shortened V by 4 bases and J by 0 bases, and 10 bases separated the two germline ends. The CDR3 is 14 residues long. Authors' methods: For nucleated cells, counts were estimated from reference gene primer amplification. Profiled with immunoSEQ multiplex PCR; TCRdb holds only in-frame clones, not every one. V and J calls and clone size are as listed in that table; D and trimming were resolved from the DNA. This table has about 190,000 clones, about 87% appearing once. It was during active infection that Seattle patients were enrolled and then longitudinally followed.

The rearrangement joins TRBV10-3 to TRBJ2-7; possibly TRBD2 for D (5 bases). The receptor comes from a woman in her 70s with COVID-19, enrolled during active disease. Sequences were obtained from peripheral blood. The CDR3 sequence: CAISGGYHSYEQYF. CDR3 DNA sequence: TGTGCCATCAGTGGCGGGTACCACTCCTACGAGCAGTACTTC.